The source of this T cell receptor beta chain is a study of blood T cell repertoires in COVID-19. Across the whole study: Sites in the United States, Italy and Spain provided acute and convalescent COVID-19 samples. The cDNA or gDNA used as material had been derived from T cells, B-cell-depleted T cells, or PBMCs.

Per germline, CDR1 GTSNPN and CDR2 SVGIG (reference sequence). The V gene end was trimmed by 3 bases and the J gene end by 4 bases; junction bases not matched to a gene: 3. The CDR3 totals 14 residues. The count of this clone is one. In the authors' methods: Quantification of nucleated cells was approximated via reference gene primer amplification. Method: immunoSEQ multiplex PCR; TCRdb's copy keeps in-frame clones and lacks some. The V and J calls and the clone size are those of that table, but D and trimming were determined from the DNA. The sample records about 63,000 clones, roughly 88% being singletons.

The sequenced material came from peripheral blood. The J gene is TRBJ2-3, the V gene TRBV30, with 11 bases that match TRBD2. The clonotype comes from a human donor in a cohort sampled during active COVID-19. In DNA form, the CDR3 reads TGTGCCTGGAGACTAGCGGGAGCCTCAGATACGCAGTATTTT. Its protein is CAWRLAGASDTQYF.